The 29 T cell receptor beta chains presented below share a single source sample, sequenced in a study of cytomegalovirus exposure and HLA in healthy donors. PCR employed 60 Vbeta and 13 Jbeta primers. Data came from immunoSEQ multiplex PCR; TCRdb stores just in-frame clones and leaves some out. The repertoire holds around 150,000 clones, with approximately 80% as singletons. Material: PBMCs. The receptors were gathered from a man in his forties or fifties in good health and CMV-seronegative.

V and J are TRBV27 and TRBJ1-2; D gene ambiguous. Germline-derived CDR1 and CDR2 are MNHEY and SMNVEV (reference sequence). The CDR3 extends over 15 amino acids. Trimming took 1 base from V and 7 from J, leaving 16 bases between them. DNA of the CDR3: TGTGCCAGCAGTTTATTCCCCGGAGGGCGCGGTGGCTACACCTTC. Translating gives CASSLFPGGRGGYTF.

This clone has just a few counts. The chain has TRBV6-5 and TRBJ2-4; 9 nucleotides line up with TRBD1. CDR3 length: 15 amino acids. Germline V gives CDR1 MNHEY, CDR2 SVGAGI. The V and J ends lost 4 bases and 4 bases, in that order; junction bases with no gene match: 5. DNA for the CDR3: TGTGCCAGCAGTTCCGGGACAGGGTCTAAAAACATTCAGTACTTC. Its translation is CASSSGTGSKNIQYF.

J is TRBJ2-3 and V is TRBV7-9; the match to TRBD1 covers 8 bases. The CDR3 loop spans 16 amino acids. Trimming cost V 6 bases and J 1 base; bases outside gene matches: 9. Germline V gives CDR1 SEHNR, CDR2 FQNEAQ (reference sequence). Here the CDR3 DNA reads TGTGCCAGCAGTTACGACGGACAGGGAGGCACAGATACGCAGTATTTT. This sequence encodes CASSYDGQGGTDTQYF.

This clone showed up just once. The chain joins TRBV19 to TRBJ2-2; D is ambiguous. Germline CDR1 is LNHDA and CDR2 is SQIVND (reference sequence). The V end lost 5 bases, the J end lost 0 bases, and 10 bases lay between the germline ends. This CDR3 contains 15 residues. The DNA for the CDR3 is TGTGCCAGTAGTTTCAGAGGAGCGAACACCGGGGAGCTGTTTTTT. Its protein is CASSFRGANTGELFF.

Here the CDR3 DNA reads TGTGCCAGCAGTAGGTCAGGGAATACCTACGAGCAGTACTTC. The encoded protein is CASSRSGNTYEQYF. The chain has TRBV28 and TRBJ2-7; perhaps TRBD1 as D (5 bases). The CDR3 runs 14 residues. Germline CDR1 and CDR2: MDHEN and SYDVKM. V shed 5 bases and J shed 2 bases, with 13 bases lying between them.

This clone was counted a few times. V is TRBV25-1 and J is TRBJ2-5; D not certain. CDR1 and CDR2 (germline): MGHDK, SYGVNS. The CDR3 has 14 residues. V was cut by 4 bases and J by 5 bases, with 14 bases left in between. CDR3: CASSATSSGETQYF. CDR3 sequence (DNA): TGTGCCAGCAGTGCCACGAGTTCCGGGGAGACCCAGTACTTC. The complete variable domain, with remaining parts taken from reference TRBV25-1 and TRBJ2-5, reads EADIYQTPRYLVIGTGKKITLECSQTMGHDKMYWYQQDPGMELHLIHYSYGVNSTEKGDLSSESTVSRIRTEHFPLTLESARPSHTSQYLCASSATSSGETQYFGPGTRLLVL.

This clone was detected only once. The chain has TRBV12-2 and TRBJ2-5; the table's D gene call, TRBD2, was not cross checked with the DNA. The assigned J gene may be wrong: the sequence end matches TRBJ2-7 better. TRBV12-2 is a known pseudogene. The CDR3 has 15 residues. The CDR3 nucleotides read TGTGCAAGTCGCTTAGGGGAGGGGCACTCCTACGAGCAGTACTTC. Amino acids: CASRLGEGHSYEQYF.

V and J are TRBV6-1 and TRBJ2-2; unclear D gene. The CDR3 totals 13 residues. V was cut by 8 bases and J by 2 bases, with 9 bases left in between. Looked up from germline, CDR1 is MNHNS and CDR2 is SASEGT. The CDR3 bases are TGTGCCAGCGAGAATAGTAACACCGGGGAGCTGTTTTTT. As protein: CASENSNTGELFF.

V and J are TRBV4-1 and TRBJ2-7; 8 nucleotides agree with TRBD1. From germline, CDR1 is MGHRA and CDR2 YSYEKL. V was pared by 4 bases and J by 4 bases, with 9 bases of the junction left unmatched. The CDR3 covers 15 residues. As DNA, the CDR3 is TGCGCCAGCAGCCTGACAGGGGACGGGCGATACGAGCAGTACTTC. Protein sequence: CASSLTGDGRYEQYF.

CDR3 in DNA: TGTGCCAGCACCGAAGCCGGGACAGGAGACTACGAGCAGTACTTC. Translation gives CASTEAGTGDYEQYF. The chain couples TRBV25-1 to TRBJ2-7, with TRBD1 identical over 8 bases. CDR1 and CDR2 from the germline V gene are MGHDK and SYGVNS. V dropped 7 bases and J dropped 3; count of bases not matched to a gene: 11. The CDR3 loop spans 15 amino acids.

This clone was detected a few times. This chain joins TRBV2 and TRBJ2-7; 8 bases align to TRBD2. Germline V gene sequence: CDR1 SNHLY, CDR2 FYNNEI. V lost 3 bases, J lost 5 bases, and 6 bases stayed unmatched. This CDR3 has 14 residues. The CDR3: CASSDSSGSDEQYF. In DNA, the CDR3 is TGTGCCAGCAGTGATTCGAGCGGGAGTGACGAGCAGTACTTC.

The genes are TRBV19 and TRBJ2-7, with TRBD1 identical over 8 bases. CDR1 LNHDA and CDR2 SQIVND come from the germline V gene (reference sequence). Trimming at V came to 5 bases and at J to 5 bases, leaving 8 bases not matched to a gene. This CDR3 comprises 14 residues. CDR3 sequence reads: CASSAGQVINEQYF. In nucleotides, the CDR3 is TGTGCCAGTAGTGCGGGACAGGTGATCAACGAGCAGTACTTC.

The chain has TRBV15 and TRBJ1-5; D possibly corresponds to TRBD1 (5 bases). CDR1 is LNHNV, CDR2 YYDKDF, per germline (reference sequence). This CDR3 is built from 15 residues. The germline V and J ends were trimmed by 0 bases and 1 base, with 7 bases remaining between them. The CDR3 coding sequence is TGTGCCACCAGCAGAGATAGGGGCAGCAATCAGCCCCAGCATTTT. Translation: CATSRDRGSNQPQHF. The complete variable domain, with remaining parts taken from reference TRBV15 and TRBJ1-5, reads DAMVIQNPRYQVTQFGKPVTLSCSQTLNHNVMYWYQQKSSQAPKLLFHYYDKDFNNEADTPDNFQSRRPNTSFCFLDIRSPGLGDTAMYLCATSRDRGSNQPQHFGDGTRLSIL.

The V call is TRBV2, the J call TRBJ2-5, with TRBD1 matching over 10 bases. After removal of 4 bases from V and 3 bases from J, the junction contained 5 bases not matched to a gene. The CDR3 has 15 amino acids. Germline V gene data show CDR1 as SNHLY and CDR2 as FYNNEI. The CDR3 DNA sequence: TGTGCCAGCAGTGTACAGGGACAGGGGAAAGAGACCCAGTACTTC. Its translation: CASSVQGQGKETQYF.

This rearrangement joins TRBV6-5 to TRBJ1-1; TRBD1 matches 9 bases. J was trimmed by 1 base and V by 0 bases; bases with no gene match: 0. This CDR3 has 15 residues. CDR1 is MNHEY, CDR2 SVGAGI, per germline. The CDR3 bases are TGTGCCAGCAGTTACTCGGGACAGGGGAACACTGAAGCTTTCTTT. Protein sequence: CASSYSGQGNTEAFF.

The chain uses TRBV28 and TRBJ2-7; D perhaps matches TRBD1 (6 bases). Germline V gene data show CDR1 as MDHEN and CDR2 as SYDVKM. Trimming cost V 8 bases and J 2 bases, with 19 bases left between them. The CDR3 extends over 15 amino acids. CDR3 sequence reads: CASRPEGAGAYEQYF. Here the CDR3 DNA reads TGTGCCAGCCGTCCCGAGGGCGCAGGGGCCTACGAGCAGTACTTC.

This rearrangement joins TRBV28 to TRBJ1-1, with unresolved D. The CDR3 totals 11 residues. The V end lost 5 bases, the J end lost 1 base, and 2 bases lay between the germline ends. Per germline, CDR1 MDHEN and CDR2 SYDVKM. CDR3 nucleotide sequence: TGTGCCAGCAGTCAGAACACTGAAGCTTTCTTT. Protein sequence: CASSQNTEAFF.

The chain recombines TRBV12-5 with TRBJ2-7; 9 bases are a match to TRBD1. CDR1 and CDR2 (germline): LGHNT, FRNRAP. There are 14 residues in the CDR3. V shed 6 bases and J 3 bases; nucleotides not matched to a gene: 6. DNA of the CDR3: TGTGCTAGTGGGTTCCGGGACAGGGTCTACGAGCAGTACTTC. Translating it yields CASGFRDRVYEQYF. The full variable domain, with the rest looked up from reference TRBV12-5 and TRBJ2-7, is DARVTQTPRHKVTEMGQEVTMRCQPILGHNTVFWYRQTMMQGLELLAYFRNRAPLDDSGMPKDRFSAEMPDATLATLKIQPSEPRDSAVYFCASGFRDRVYEQYFGPGTRLTVT.

The gene calls are TRBV7-9 and TRBJ1-2, with 10 bases lining up with TRBD1. The CDR3 covers 13 residues. V gave up 4 bases and J gave up 10 bases; unmatched junction bases: 6. Germline V gives CDR1 SEHNR, CDR2 FQNEAQ (reference sequence). CDR3 amino acids: CASSSMGTGDYTF. DNA for the CDR3: TGTGCCAGCAGCTCGATGGGGACAGGGGACTACACCTTC. Supplemented by reference TRBV7-9 and TRBJ1-2, the full variable domain reads DTGVSQNPRHKITKRGQNVTFRCDPISEHNRLYWYRQTLGQGPEFLTYFQNEAQLEKSRLLSDRFSAERPKGSFSTLEIQRTEQGDSAMYLCASSSMGTGDYTFGSGTRLTVV.

The chain employs TRBV28 and TRBJ1-5; 8 bases match TRBD1. CDR3 length: 16 residues. In germline, CDR1 is MDHEN, CDR2 SYDVKM. Trimming removed 8 bases from V and 3 bases from J; junction bases left unmatched: 12. This chain's CDR3 is CASRTYNRGINQPQHF. As DNA, the CDR3 is TGTGCCAGCCGAACCTACAACAGGGGGATCAATCAGCCCCAGCATTTT. The full variable domain, its missing parts supplied by reference TRBV28 and TRBJ1-5, is DVKVTQSSRYLVKRTGEKVFLECVQDMDHENMFWYRQDPGLGLRLIYFSYDVKMKEKGDIPEGYSVSREKKERFSLILESASTNQTSMYLCASRTYNRGINQPQHFGDGTRLSIL.

The chain carries TRBV7-9 and TRBJ2-5, with 7 positions matching TRBD1. The J call may be incorrect, as the DNA end agrees better with TRBJ2-7. In germline, CDR1 is SEHNR, CDR2 FQNEAQ (reference sequence). This CDR3 region has 13 residues. This CDR3 reads CASSLAGQSEQYF. The CDR3 DNA reads as TGTGCCAGCAGCTTAGCGGGACAGTCCGAGCAGTACTTC.

Details on this clone: The junction differs from germline at one of its ends, possibly a read error. This rearrangement joins TRBV7-9 to TRBJ2-7, with D possibly matching TRBD2 (6 bases). CDR3 length: 14 residues. Looked up from germline, CDR1 is SEHNR and CDR2 is FQNEAQ (reference sequence). CDR3 nucleotide sequence: TGTTCCAGCAGCTTAGAGGACGGAGGGTACGAGCAGTACTTC. Protein: CSSSLEDGGYEQYF.

The chain has TRBV28 and TRBJ2-7, with D possibly being TRBD1 (6 bases). This CDR3 is 13 amino acids long. Trimming took 3 bases from V and 6 from J, leaving 12 bases between them. CDR1 is MDHEN, CDR2 SYDVKM, per germline. CDR3 protein: CASSFNRVGEQYF. The CDR3 nucleotides are TGTGCCAGCAGTTTCAACAGGGTGGGCGAGCAGTACTTC.

The V and J genes are TRBV18 and TRBJ2-7; 9 nucleotides match TRBD2. Germline lookup yields CDR1 KGHSH and CDR2 LQKENI. The CDR3 is 16 amino acids. V lost 6 bases, J lost 0 bases, and 9 bases stayed unmatched. The CDR3 DNA follows: TGTGCCAGCTCCTTACTAGCGGGTTCAAGCTCCTACGAGCAGTACTTC. Protein: CASSLLAGSSSYEQYF.

The table lists this clone with a few counts. The chain carries TRBV5-1 and TRBJ2-3; 12 bases match TRBD2. The CDR3 has 17 amino acids. The germline gives CDR1 SGHRS, CDR2 YFSETQ. The ends lost 4 bases at V and 1 base at J; junction bases unmatched: 7. The CDR3 nucleotides are TGCGCCAGCAGCGGACTAGCGGGGTGGGGCGGCACAGATACGCAGTATTTT. Protein product: CASSGLAGWGGTDTQYF. Full variable domain (rest looked up from reference TRBV5-1 and TRBJ2-3): KAGVTQTPRYLIKTRGQQVTLSCSPISGHRSVSWYQQTPGQGLQFLFEYFSETQRNKGNFPGRFSGRQFSNSRSEMNVSTLELGDSALYLCASSGLAGWGGTDTQYFGPGTRLTVL.

This sequence joins TRBV25-1 and TRBJ2-7; 7 positions agree with TRBD1. Germline assignment: CDR1 MGHDK and CDR2 SYGVNS. This CDR3 contains 13 residues. V lost 4 bases to trimming and J lost 2 bases; unmatched junction nucleotides: 2. CDR3 amino acids: CASSVGQTYEQYF. In DNA, the CDR3 is TGTGCCAGCAGTGTGGGACAGACCTACGAGCAGTACTTC.

The rearrangement links TRBV7-2 to TRBJ2-1, with 7 bases aligning to TRBD2. Germline V gene lookup returns CDR1 SGHTA and CDR2 FQGNSA. J was trimmed by 0 bases and V by 1 base; bases with no gene match: 6. The CDR3 is made up of 17 amino acids. CDR3 amino acids: CASSLGARGSSYNEQFF. CDR3 nucleotide sequence: TGTGCCAGCAGCTTAGGGGCGCGGGGGAGCTCCTACAATGAGCAGTTCTTC.

This chain connects TRBV18 to TRBJ2-5, with D possibly being TRBD2 (6 bases). V dropped 3 bases and J dropped 4 bases, with 12 bases sitting between them. Germline V gene data show CDR1 as KGHSH and CDR2 as LQKENI. This CDR3 region has 14 residues. Here the CDR3 DNA reads TGTGCCAGCTCACCGTCGGAGGGGTTAGAGACCCAGTACTTC. This gives the protein CASSPSEGLETQYF.

V and J are TRBV7-9 and TRBJ2-3, with 10 bases identical to TRBD2. The CDR3 is 17 amino acids. Trimming took 3 bases from V and 6 from J; bases not matched to a gene: 12. CDR1 is SEHNR and CDR2 is FQNEAQ in the germline V gene (reference sequence). This chain's CDR3 is CASSFPPGLANIDTQYF. The CDR3 nucleotides are TGTGCCAGCAGCTTTCCCCCGGGACTAGCGAACATTGATACGCAGTATTTT. The complete variable domain, with remaining parts taken from reference TRBV7-9 and TRBJ2-3, reads DTGVSQNPRHKITKRGQNVTFRCDPISEHNRLYWYRQTLGQGPEFLTYFQNEAQLEKSRLLSDRFSAERPKGSFSTLEIQRTEQGDSAMYLCASSFPPGLANIDTQYFGPGTRLTVL.